This T cell receptor beta chain was identified in a study of T-cell memory formation after mild COVID-19. Study information: In these data, TCR clusters were largely donor specific. General study findings and limits: Clones that contracted clustered mainly in CM and EM if CD4+ and in EMRA if CD8+. While clones contracting from day 15 to 85 were balanced between CD4 and CD8, later expanders leaned CD4+.

Germline loops: CDR1 SGHRS, CDR2 YFSETQ. The germline V and J ends were trimmed by 5 bases and 1 base, with 11 bases remaining between them. The CDR3 loop spans 14 amino acids. The table lists this clonotype with a few counts. As yet, its antigen is unknown. TCRdb reprocessed the 5' RACE reads with MiXCR, giving one entry per CDR3 protein. The data contain more than 250,000 distinct CDR3 sequences, around 17% of them singletons. Source material: PBMCs or a T cell subset sorted from them (not recorded which). V gene TRBV5-1 combines with J gene TRBJ2-3; D gene uncertain. The TCR sequence derives from a man in his late teens or twenties who had mild COVID-19 (a few samples of this study predate the infection). Cell type and time point are not known. CDR3 amino acids: CASSQDLGTDTQYF. CDR3 in DNA: TGCGCCAGCAGTCAGGACCTTGGCACAGATACGCAGTATTTT. Looking up the rest from reference TRBV5-1 and TRBJ2-3 gives the full variable domain: KAGVTQTPRYLIKTRGQQVTLSCSPISGHRSVSWYQQTPGQGLQFLFEYFSETQRNKGNFPGRFSGRQFSNSRSEMNVSTLELGDSALYLCASSQDLGTDTQYFGPGTRLTVL.